One T cell receptor (beta chain) is described in this entry. Its antigen remains undetermined. The sample holds no much larger clone one base away, and base qualities are not on file. The germline V gene specifies SGHDT as CDR1 and YYEEEE as CDR2. Cut back by 0 bases and 4 bases, the V and J ends lie 7 bases apart. CDR3 length: 13 amino acids, cysteine to phenylalanine. The only DNA kept is the CDR3, 39 bases in frame from the first base. This sample stems from a study of blood T cell repertoires in COVID-19 (dated by TCRdb to about 2020). Notes on the research overall: Samples from collaborators originated in the United States, Italy and Spain and spanned both the acute and convalescent phases of COVID-19. Samples came from the ongoing ImmuneRACE study (first 160 participants) plus 1,254 subjects from 6 global collaborators. Where available, HLA class I and class II types were taken from metadata supplied by the sample provider and were not determined by assay-based typing. Subjects who had been exposed to COVID-19, were actively infected with it, or had recovered from it provided the deeply sampled blood TCRbeta repertoires that made up the dataset. A de-identified subject ID, COVID-19 status, age in years and sex were almost always included in the sample metadata. The repertoires were released in a freely available public database intended as a resource for research on the immune response to SARS-CoV-2. The material from the prospective study consisted of cDNA or gDNA derived from T cells, B-cell-depleted T cells, or PBMCs. What the study reported, not specific to this receptor: The quantity of clinical and demographic metadata differed by source and by participant and was supplied without curation.

At one collaborating source in Seattle, patients were enrolled during active infection and were followed longitudinally through the course of disease. Each collaborating institution followed its own protocols to collect whole blood in K2EDTA tubes. For TCRbeta analysis, collaborators shipped samples in one of three forms: frozen whole blood, isolated PBMCs, or DNA extracted from either of those sample types. The immunoSEQ Assay, a bias-controlled multiplex PCR, was used to amplify TCRbeta CDR3 regions from genomic DNA. Concerning the study's data processing: Nucleated cell counts per sample were estimated from amplification of reference gene primers within the assay. Sequence reads were collapsed and filtered to measure the absolute abundance of every unique TCRbeta CDR3 rearrangement. For each sample, productive Simpson clonality was calculated by taking the square root of Simpson's diversity index across productive rearrangements. TCRdb holds this immuneACCESS table with in-frame rearrangements only. Some clones are missing; in checked studies, unresolved V genes explain under half, and the rest has no known cause. D and trimming were read from the DNA, whereas the V and J calls and clone size are those reported in that table. This sample is represented by fewer than 200,000 clones; 81% of them were singletons. Around 10% of the sample goes to the ten largest clones.

This sequence originates from a woman of 80 years or more with COVID-19, enrolled during active disease. The chain is encoded by TRBV5-6 joined to TRBJ1-2; there is no confident call for the D gene. The sample taken for sequencing was peripheral blood. The CDR3 has the sequence CASSLVVSYGYTF. The nucleotide sequence reads as follows: TGTGCCAGCAGCTTGGTCGTCAGCTATGGCTACACCTTC.